These 21 T cell receptor beta chains were all obtained from the same sample, sequenced in a study of T cell responses to AZD1222 COVID-19 vaccine. The method was immunoSEQ multiplex PCR; TCRdb's version includes in-frame clones alone and lacks a portion of them. The data show under 95,000 clones, almost 90% seen once. Sequenced here: peripheral blood, sampled 28 days after the second AZD1222 dose. The receptors shown here come from an adult who received the AZD1222 COVID-19 vaccine.

The chain is built from TRBV19 and TRBJ2-3; D possibly uses TRBD1 or TRBD2 (6 bases each). Trimming removed 4 bases from V and 7 bases from J, with 24 bases in between. Germline V gives CDR1 LNHDA, CDR2 SQIVND (reference sequence). This CDR3 region has 17 residues. CDR3 in amino acids: CASSTTARTGAPNTQYF. In DNA form, the CDR3 reads TGTGCCAGTAGTACCACCGCTCGGACGGGGGCTCCTAATACGCAGTATTTT. Supplemented by reference TRBV19 and TRBJ2-3, the full variable domain reads DGGITQSPKYLFRKEGQNVTLSCEQNLNHDAMYWYRQDPGQGLRLIYYSQIVNDFQKGDIAEGYSVSREKKESFPLTVTSAQKNPTAFYLCASSTTARTGAPNTQYFGPGTRLTVL.

This clone occurred a few times. CDR3 residues: CASSSTSTYNEQFF. In DNA, the CDR3 is TGCGCCAGCAGCTCCACTAGCACCTACAATGAGCAGTTCTTC. The chain is built from TRBV5-1 and TRBJ2-1, with D possibly TRBD2 on 6 matching bases. With 3 bases removed from V and 2 bases from J, the gap between germline ends came to 9 bases. This CDR3 region has 14 residues. Germline V gives CDR1 SGHRS, CDR2 YFSETQ.

The count of this clone is one. This rearrangement joins TRBV7-9 to TRBJ2-1; D ambiguous. The CDR3 is 13 amino acids. Germline V lookup: CDR1 SEHNR, CDR2 FQNEAQ (reference sequence). V gave up 6 bases and J gave up 9 bases, with 15 bases separating them. In DNA form, the CDR3 reads TGTGCCAGCAGTCCAGACCAGAAGGGTGAGCAGTTCTTC. It is translated as CASSPDQKGEQFF.

This rearrangement joins TRBV14 to TRBJ2-2; no reliable D call. CDR1 and CDR2 (germline): SGHDN, FVKESK. Trimming took off 6 bases at V and 0 bases at J, with 14 bases between the two ends. The CDR3 sequence is 16 residues long. CDR3 bases: TGTGCCAGCAGACCACTGGACGGCCCGAACACCGGGGAGCTGTTTTTT. Protein sequence: CASRPLDGPNTGELFF.

The genes are TRBV5-1 and TRBJ1-2; D not certain. V lost 0 bases to trimming and J lost 0 bases, with 6 bases between them. The CDR3 has 14 residues. Germline-derived CDR1 and CDR2 are SGHRS and YFSETQ. The CDR3 sequence: CASSLGSPNYGYTF. The CDR3 nucleotides are TGCGCCAGCAGCTTGGGTTCCCCTAACTATGGCTACACCTTC.

The genes are TRBV28 and TRBJ2-1, with a weak D call TRBD1 (6 bases). CDR1 is MDHEN and CDR2 is SYDVKM in the germline V gene. The CDR3 totals 12 residues. V lost 7 bases, J lost 6 bases, and 10 bases lay in between. DNA for the CDR3: TGTGCCAGCACAACAGGGTCCAATGAGCAGTTCTTC. This encodes CASTTGSNEQFF. The whole variable domain, filled in from reference TRBV28 and TRBJ2-1, reads DVKVTQSSRYLVKRTGEKVFLECVQDMDHENMFWYRQDPGLGLRLIYFSYDVKMKEKGDIPEGYSVSREKKERFSLILESASTNQTSMYLCASTTGSNEQFFGPGTRLTVL.

This chain links TRBV5-6 with TRBJ1-6, with 11 nucleotides matching TRBD1. This CDR3 has 19 residues. Germline CDR1 is SGHDT and CDR2 is YYEEEE. V shed 4 bases and J 0 bases; nucleotides not matched to a gene: 9. The CDR3: CASSPVGQGASSYNSPLHF. For the CDR3, the DNA is TGTGCCAGCAGCCCGGTAGGACAGGGGGCCAGCTCCTATAATTCACCCCTCCACTTT.

This clone was recorded only once. The chain recombines TRBV9 with TRBJ1-6; D gene ambiguous. The V and J ends lost 7 bases and 4 bases respectively, with 15 bases between them. Germline V lookup: CDR1 SGDLS, CDR2 YYNGEE. The CDR3 length is 15 residues. CDR3 in DNA: TGTGCCAGCGGCGGGTTGTCATTTTATAATTCACCCCTCCACTTT. Protein: CASGGLSFYNSPLHF.

J is TRBJ1-2 and V is TRBV5-5; perhaps TRBD1 as D (5 bases). The germline V and J ends were trimmed by 4 bases and 2 bases, with 15 bases remaining between them. From germline, CDR1 is SGHKS and CDR2 YYEKEE (reference sequence). The CDR3 is 15 residues long. This CDR3 is CASSETRQQNYGYTF. For the CDR3, the DNA is TGTGCCAGCAGCGAAACTCGACAGCAAAACTATGGCTACACCTTC.

The chain joins TRBV9 to TRBJ1-1; 11 positions agree with TRBD1. Germline V CDR1 and CDR2: SGDLS, YYNGEE. The junction had 4 bases not matched to a gene; V was cut back by 4 bases and J by 5 bases. The CDR3 sequence is 14 residues long. The CDR3 loop is CASSLRDRGTEAFF. The CDR3 bases are TGTGCCAGCAGCCTCCGGGACAGGGGGACTGAAGCTTTCTTT.

The gene calls are TRBV3-1 (or the pseudogene TRBV3-2) and TRBJ2-7; D is perhaps TRBD1 (6 bases). CDR3 length equals 14 residues. Germline V CDR1 and CDR2: LGHDT, YNNKEL (reference sequence). V lost 1 base and J lost 6, with 13 bases in between. This chain's CDR3 is CASSQVGGPSEQYF. In DNA form, the CDR3 reads TGTGCCAGCAGCCAAGTAGGGGGTCCTTCCGAGCAGTACTTC.

The table lists this clone with a count of one. The chain has TRBV15 and TRBJ2-7; D unclear. Germline V CDR1 and CDR2: LNHNV, YYDKDF (reference sequence). This CDR3 comprises 14 residues. The germline V and J ends were trimmed by 0 bases and 7 bases, with 13 bases remaining between them. CDR3 bases: TGTGCCACCAGCAGAGACCCACAGACGAGAGAGCAGTACTTC. It translates to CATSRDPQTREQYF.

The rearrangement joins TRBV30 to TRBJ2-2, with 8 bases matching TRBD1. Per the germline V gene, CDR1 is GTSNPN and CDR2 is SVGIG (reference sequence). The ends lost 5 bases at V and 2 bases at J; junction bases unmatched: 4. The length of the CDR3 is 14 residues. The CDR3 is CAWDRGINTGELFF. DNA for the CDR3: TGTGCCTGGGACAGGGGAATAAACACCGGGGAGCTGTTTTTT.

The chain recombines TRBV28 with TRBJ1-1, with D possibly being TRBD1 (6 bases). Germline loops: CDR1 MDHEN, CDR2 SYDVKM. V was cut by 6 bases and J by 1 base, with 12 bases left in between. This CDR3 has 14 residues. The CDR3 DNA follows: TGTGCCAGCAGCCCACCGACAGGGAACACTGAAGCTTTCTTT. Protein sequence: CASSPPTGNTEAFF.

This clone was detected only once. The chain joins TRBV4-1 to TRBJ1-1; D is uncertain. The CDR3 is made up of 12 amino acids. Germline V gene lookup returns CDR1 MGHRA and CDR2 YSYEKL. Deletions cut 0 bases from V and 5 bases from J, with 4 bases between. The DNA for the CDR3 is TGCGCCAGCAGCCAAGACGGGACTGAAGCTTTCTTT. It yields the protein CASSQDGTEAFF.

This chain connects TRBV19 to TRBJ2-2; TRBD1 or TRBD2 may be the D gene (5 bases each). The length of the CDR3 is 14 residues. With 2 bases removed from V and 4 bases from J, the gap between germline ends came to 8 bases. Germline CDR1 is LNHDA and CDR2 is SQIVND (reference sequence). CDR3 sequence reads: CASSISGLTGELFF. The CDR3 bases are TGTGCCAGTAGTATATCGGGGCTCACCGGGGAGCTGTTTTTT.

The CDR3 DNA reads as TGTGCCAGCAGCTTGAGGGGCTCGAACACCGGGGAGCTGTTTTTT. Translated: CASSLRGSNTGELFF. The chain carries TRBV11-2 and TRBJ2-2, with D possibly being TRBD1 or TRBD2 (5 bases each). Germline CDR1 reads SGHAT; CDR2 reads FQNNGV. Trimming pared 3 bases from V and 0 bases from J, leaving 8 bases between. CDR3 length equals 15 residues. Together with reference TRBV11-2 and TRBJ2-2, the CDR3 gives the full variable domain: EAGVAQSPRYKIIEKRQSVAFWCNPISGHATLYWYQQILGQGPKLLIQFQNNGVVDDSQLPKDRFSAERLKGVDSTLKIQPAKLEDSAVYLCASSLRGSNTGELFFGEGSRLTVL.

The CDR3 reads CASSPGQVDYNEQFF. CDR3 sequence (DNA): TGTGCCAGCAGCCCGGGACAGGTCGACTACAATGAGCAGTTCTTC. This sequence joins TRBV5-4 and TRBJ2-1, with 8 positions matching TRBD1. Unmatched junction bases numbered 6, after V lost 4 bases and J lost 3 bases. The CDR3 loop spans 15 amino acids. The germline V gene has CDR1 SGHNT and CDR2 YYREEE (reference sequence).

The rearrangement uses TRBV7-3 and TRBJ2-1; 8 nucleotides line up with TRBD2. V lost 6 bases and J lost 0; bases outside the gene matches: 7. Per the germline V gene, CDR1 is SGHTA and CDR2 is FQGTGA. CDR3 size: 16 residues. The CDR3 reads CASRQGGTSSYNEQFF. CDR3 nucleotides: TGTGCCAGCAGGCAAGGGGGGACTAGCTCCTACAATGAGCAGTTCTTC.

The chain employs TRBV6-8 and TRBJ2-2; 8 positions match TRBD2. The CDR3 runs to 15 residues. J gave up 3 bases and V 6 bases, and 6 bases lay outside the gene matches. Germline V gene lookup returns CDR1 MNHGY and CDR2 SAAAGT. The CDR3 region is CASRPGGPDTGELFF. As DNA, the CDR3 is TGTGCCAGCAGACCGGGGGGGCCGGACACCGGGGAGCTGTTTTTT.

The chain has TRBV3-1 (or the pseudogene TRBV3-2) and TRBJ1-2, with D uncertain. V was shortened by 5 bases and J by 8 bases, with 15 bases between the two germline ends. Germline-derived CDR1 and CDR2 are LGHDT and YNNKEL (reference sequence). This CDR3 spans 13 amino acids. This CDR3 reads CASSLAEVDGYTF. The CDR3 region has the DNA TGTGCCAGCAGCTTGGCTGAGGTTGACGGCTACACCTTC.